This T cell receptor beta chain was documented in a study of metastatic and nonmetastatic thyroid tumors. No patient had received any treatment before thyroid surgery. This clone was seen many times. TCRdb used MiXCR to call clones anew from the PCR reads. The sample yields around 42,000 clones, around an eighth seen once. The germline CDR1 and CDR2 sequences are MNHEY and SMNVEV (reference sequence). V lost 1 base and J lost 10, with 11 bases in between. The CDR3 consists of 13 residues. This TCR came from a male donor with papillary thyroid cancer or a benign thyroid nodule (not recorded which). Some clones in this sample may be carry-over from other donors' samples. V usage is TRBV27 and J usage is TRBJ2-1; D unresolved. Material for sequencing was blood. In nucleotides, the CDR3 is TGTGCCAGCAGTTTATACGTGGGCTGGGAGCAGTTCTTC. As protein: CASSLYVGWEQFF.